A selection of T cell receptor beta chains follows, all from one sample in a study of post-analysis software for immune sequencing data. Via MiXCR, TCRdb re-called the PCR reads, giving one row per CDR3 protein. The sample yields 800,000 to 950,000 distinct CDR3 sequences, roughly 50% seen once. Source material: blood. These receptors came from a girl aged 10 to 17 with multiple sclerosis. Both conserved end residues are part of each CDR3. Fields, in order: clone size, D gene, J gene, V gene, CDR3 protein, CDR3 DNA. D genes are given only for firm matches. Clone size is shown for a subset of rows, as once, few, many or a class of expanded clone.

NA NA TRBJ2-1 TRBV24-1 CATSDFGREEQFF TGTGCCACCAGTGATTTCGGCAGGGAGGAGCAGTTCTTC
few TRBD1 TRBJ2-7 TRBV2 CASSEGSRGRDEQYF TGTGCCAGCAGTGAAGGGTCCAGGGGGCGCGACGAGCAGTACTTC
NA TRBD1 TRBJ1-5 TRBV7-9 CASSSDAGQPSWGSQPQHF TGTGCCAGCAGCTCCGATGCGGGACAGCCGTCCTGGGGATCTCAGCCCCAGCATTTT
few NA TRBJ2-7 TRBV20-1 CSVPKGGPDSYEQYF TGCAGTGTTCCCAAGGGCGGTCCTGACTCCTACGAGCAGTACTTC
NA NA TRBJ2-5 TRBV6-6 CASRGGQTLGKETQYF TGTGCCAGCAGGGGCGGACAGACCCTGGGGAAAGAGACCCAGTACTTC
few NA TRBJ2-1 TRBV27 CASSLSPRPGSDWINEQFF TGTGCCAGCAGTTTATCCCCCCGGCCGGGGTCTGATTGGATCAATGAGCAGTTCTTC
NA TRBD1 TRBJ1-5 TRBV12-3/TRBV12-4 CASSSKTGNQPQHF TGTGCCAGCAGTTCTAAGACAGGGAATCAGCCCCAGCATTTT
NA TRBD1 TRBJ2-7 TRBV7-9 CASIPDRGRVHEQYF TGTGCCAGCATCCCTGACAGGGGGCGAGTCCACGAGCAGTACTTC
NA NA TRBJ2-1 TRBV6-2/TRBV6-3 CASSYFSPAPLSYNEQFF TGTGCCAGCAGTTACTTTAGTCCGGCCCCTCTTTCCTACAATGAGCAGTTCTTC
NA NA TRBJ2-1 TRBV20-1 CSAIHGGRRNEQFF TGCAGTGCTATACACGGGGGGCGGCGAAATGAGCAGTTCTTC
NA NA TRBJ2-5 TRBV12-3/TRBV12-4 CASSLRPPGHVVQETQYF TGTGCCAGCAGTTTAAGGCCACCGGGACATGTCGTGCAAGAGACCCAGTACTTC
NA TRBD2 TRBJ2-1 TRBV7-2 CASSTGLAGVNEQFF TGTGCCAGCAGCACCGGACTAGCGGGAGTCAATGAGCAGTTCTTC
NA TRBD1 TRBJ1-6 TRBV5-1 CASSSGTGNTYNSPLHF TGCGCCAGCAGCTCCGGGACAGGGAACACCTATAATTCACCCCTCCACTTT
NA NA TRBJ2-1 TRBV5-1 CASSSQGITDNEQFF TGCGCCAGCAGCAGCCAGGGGATAACCGACAATGAGCAGTTCTTC
NA NA TRBJ2-5 TRBV12-3/TRBV12-4 CASSPPGPYNQETQYF TGTGCCAGCAGTCCGCCGGGCCCATATAACCAAGAGACCCAGTACTTC
NA NA TRBJ2-1 TRBV15 CATSGYYNEQFF TGTGCCACCAGCGGTTATTACAATGAGCAGTTCTTC
NA TRBD2 TRBJ2-5 TRBV12-3/TRBV12-4 CASSMGLASQETQYF TGTGCCAGCAGTATGGGACTAGCCTCACAAGAGACCCAGTACTTC
NA TRBD2 TRBJ2-2 TRBV7-3 CASSSLVSGRPGELFF TGTGCCAGCAGCTCCCTCGTTAGCGGGAGACCCGGGGAGCTGTTTTTT
once NA TRBJ2-5 TRBV5-1 CASSRDPGRKQETQYF TGCGCCAGCAGTAGAGACCCGGGACGAAAACAAGAGACCCAGTACTTC
NA NA TRBJ2-1 TRBV14 CASSQDRGAEANEQFF TGTGCCAGCAGCCAAGATCGGGGGGCTGAGGCCAATGAGCAGTTCTTC
few TRBD2 TRBJ2-1 TRBV6-5 CASRAGTSGSNEQFF TGTGCCAGCAGGGCTGGGACTAGCGGGAGCAATGAGCAGTTCTTC
few NA TRBJ1-1 TRBV6-1 CATPGGRNTEAFF TGTGCCACCCCTGGGGGGAGGAACACTGAAGCTTTCTTT
NA TRBD1 TRBJ2-3 TRBV6-6 CASLPGQGNTDTQYF TGTGCCAGCTTACCGGGACAGGGAAACACAGATACGCAGTATTTT
NA NA TRBJ1-2 TRBV7-9 CASSLGDDTYGYTF TGTGCCAGCAGCCTAGGGGATGATACCTATGGCTACACCTTC
few TRBD2 TRBJ2-3 TRBV29-1 CSVEGGGYTDTQYF TGCAGCGTTGAAGGGGGAGGGTACACAGATACGCAGTATTTT
NA NA TRBJ2-1 TRBV5-1 CASSFPRTQGTYNEQFF TGCGCCAGCAGCTTCCCGCGGACCCAAGGGACCTACAATGAGCAGTTCTTC
NA NA TRBJ2-3 TRBV12-5 CASGSQGSADTQYF TGTGCTAGTGGTTCCCAGGGTTCGGCAGATACGCAGTATTTT
NA NA TRBJ2-7 TRBV20-1 CSARRSTGEQYF TGCAGTGCCCGCAGGAGTACTGGGGAGCAGTACTTC
NA NA TRBJ2-5 TRBV10-3 CAISRDGFQETQYF TGTGCCATCAGCCGGGACGGCTTTCAAGAGACCCAGTACTTC
NA TRBD1 TRBJ2-1 TRBV15 CATSRGVKGAHNEQFF TGTGCCACCAGCAGAGGCGTTAAGGGGGCCCACAATGAGCAGTTCTTC
NA TRBD2 TRBJ2-5 TRBV5-1 CASSLDGLAGEQYF TGCGCCAGCAGCTTGGACGGACTAGCGGGAGAGCAGTACTTC
NA TRBD1 TRBJ2-5 TRBV7-8 CASSFRTGSYQETQYF TGTGCCAGCAGCTTTCGGACAGGATCGTACCAAGAGACCCAGTACTTC
NA NA TRBJ1-1 TRBV5-1 CASSLRMDSLEAFF TGCGCCAGCAGCCTGCGCATGGATTCTCTTGAAGCTTTCTTT
NA TRBD2 TRBJ2-7 TRBV29-1 CSVGREGLEQYF TGCAGCGTTGGGCGGGAGGGGCTCGAGCAGTACTTC
few NA TRBJ1-1 TRBV4-1 CASSQRTANTEAFF TGCGCCAGCAGCCAAAGGACAGCGAACACTGAAGCTTTCTTT
few TRBD1 TRBJ2-7 TRBV6-1 CASIDRAYEQYF TGTGCCAGCATAGACAGGGCCTACGAGCAGTACTTC
NA NA TRBJ2-3 TRBV5-1 CASRTGGQGDTQYF TGCGCCAGCCGGACCGGGGGGCAGGGAGATACGCAGTATTTT
once NA TRBJ2-7 TRBV4-1 CASSLSVVPSPLLDEQYF TGCGCCAGCAGTCTTTCGGTCGTTCCCTCCCCGTTGCTTGACGAGCAGTACTTC
NA NA TRBJ2-7 TRBV27 CASSLLSSSTNEQYF TGTGCCAGCAGTTTGTTATCGTCCTCGACCAACGAGCAGTACTTC
few TRBD2 TRBJ2-7 TRBV10-3 CATRGTSGGSEQYF TGTGCCACCCGAGGGACTAGCGGGGGTTCCGAGCAGTACTTC
few TRBD2 TRBJ2-3 TRBV4-2 CASSQAGTSGRWSTDTQYF TGTGCCAGCAGCCAAGCCGGGACTAGCGGGAGGTGGAGCACAGATACGCAGTATTTT
NA TRBD2 TRBJ2-7 TRBV12-3/TRBV12-4 CASSKTSGRAYEQYF TGTGCCAGCAGTAAAACTAGCGGGAGGGCCTACGAGCAGTACTTC
few TRBD2 TRBJ2-7 TRBV11-2 CASSLTGLAGGDTYEQYF TGTGCCAGCAGCTTGACGGGACTAGCGGGAGGAGACACCTACGAGCAGTACTTC
NA NA TRBJ2-7 TRBV5-1 CASSFHPDRSYEQYF TGCGCCAGCAGCTTCCATCCGGACAGATCCTACGAGCAGTACTTC
NA NA TRBJ2-1 TRBV12-3/TRBV12-4 CASSLWQGFSNEQFF TGTGCCAGCAGTTTATGGCAGGGGTTCAGCAATGAGCAGTTCTTC